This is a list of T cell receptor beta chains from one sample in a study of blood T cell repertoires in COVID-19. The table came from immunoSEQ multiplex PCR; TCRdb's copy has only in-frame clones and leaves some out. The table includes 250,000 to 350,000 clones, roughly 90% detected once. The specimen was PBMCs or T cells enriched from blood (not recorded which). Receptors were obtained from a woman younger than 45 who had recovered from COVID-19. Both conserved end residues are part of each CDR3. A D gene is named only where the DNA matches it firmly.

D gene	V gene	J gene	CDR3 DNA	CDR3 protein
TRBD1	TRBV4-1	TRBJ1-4	TGCGCCAGCAGCCAAGTTTTGGGACAGGGGGATGAAAAACTGTTTTTT	CASSQVLGQGDEKLFF
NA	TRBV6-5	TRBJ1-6	TGTGCCAGCCGCCCCGGGTTGGGTTCACCCCTCCACTTT	CASRPGLGSPLHF
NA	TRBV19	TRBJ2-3	TGTGCCAGTAGTATAGTCCTCGGGGAGGATACGCAGTATTTT	CASSIVLGEDTQYF
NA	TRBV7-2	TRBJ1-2	TGTGCCAGCAGACCCGCGGGCAACTATGGCTACACCTTC	CASRPAGNYGYTF
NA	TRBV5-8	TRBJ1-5	TGTGCCAGCAGCTTGTTCACGGGGGGTAATCAGCCCCAGCATTTT	CASSLFTGGNQPQHF
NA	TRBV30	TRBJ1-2	TGTGCCTGGAGTCTGGCAGGCTACTATGGCTACACCTTC	CAWSLAGYYGYTF
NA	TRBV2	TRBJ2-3	TGTGCCAGCAGTGATGGGGGGTTAGGCACAGATACGCAGTATTTT	CASSDGGLGTDTQYF
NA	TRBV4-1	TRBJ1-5	TGCGCCAGCAGCCAATTAACGGGGGATCAGCCCCAGCATTTT	CASSQLTGDQPQHF
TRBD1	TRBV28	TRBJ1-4	TGTGCCAGCAGTCCCAACAGGGGGCTAGGAGAAAAACTGTTTTTT	CASSPNRGLGEKLFF
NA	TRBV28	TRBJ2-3	TGTGCCAGCAGTTTTCCGGGGTGGGGCACAGATACGCAGTATTTT	CASSFPGWGTDTQYF
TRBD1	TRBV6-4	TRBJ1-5	TGTGCCAGCAGTGACTCCTCAGGGGGAAGCAATCAGCCCCAGCATTTT	CASSDSSGGSNQPQHF
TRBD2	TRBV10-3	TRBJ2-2	TGTGCCACCCATTTAGCGGGCACCGGGGAGCTGTTTTTT	CATHLAGTGELFF
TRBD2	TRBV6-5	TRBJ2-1	TGTGCCAGCAGCTGGGGACTAGCGGGAGACGAGTTCTTC	CASSWGLAGDEFF
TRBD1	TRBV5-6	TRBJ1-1	TGTGCCAGCAGCTTGGCCAGGGGACAGCTGAACACTGAAGCTTTCTTT	CASSLARGQLNTEAFF
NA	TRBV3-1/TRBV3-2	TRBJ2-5	TGTGCCAGCAGCCAAGATTTAGGTAGCGGCCAAGAGACCCAGTACTTC	CASSQDLGSGQETQYF
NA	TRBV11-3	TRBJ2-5	TGTGCCAGCAGCTTAGCAGCGGGAGAGACCCAGTACTTC	CASSLAAGETQYF